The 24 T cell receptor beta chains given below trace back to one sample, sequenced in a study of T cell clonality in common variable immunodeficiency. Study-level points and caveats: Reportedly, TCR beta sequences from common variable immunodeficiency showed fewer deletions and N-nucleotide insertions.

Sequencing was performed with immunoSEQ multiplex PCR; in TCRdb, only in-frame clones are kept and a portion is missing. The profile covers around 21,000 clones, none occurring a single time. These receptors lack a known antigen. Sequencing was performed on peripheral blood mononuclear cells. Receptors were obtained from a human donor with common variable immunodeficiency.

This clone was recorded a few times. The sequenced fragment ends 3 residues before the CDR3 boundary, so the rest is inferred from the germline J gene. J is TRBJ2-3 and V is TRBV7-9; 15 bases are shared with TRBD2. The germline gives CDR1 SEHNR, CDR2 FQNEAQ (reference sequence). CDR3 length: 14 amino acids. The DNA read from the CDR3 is TGTGCCAGCAGCGTCGGGACTAGCGGGAGGACG. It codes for CASSVGTSGRT. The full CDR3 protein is CASSVGTSGRTQYF.

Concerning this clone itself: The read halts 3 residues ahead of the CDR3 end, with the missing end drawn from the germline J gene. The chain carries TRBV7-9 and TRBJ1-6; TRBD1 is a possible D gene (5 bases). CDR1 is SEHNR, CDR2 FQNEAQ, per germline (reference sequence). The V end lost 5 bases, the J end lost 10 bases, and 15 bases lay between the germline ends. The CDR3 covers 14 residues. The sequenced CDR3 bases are TGTGCCAGCAGCCAATCGGGGGAGGGATCACCC. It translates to CASSQSGEGSP. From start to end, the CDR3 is CASSQSGEGSPLHF.

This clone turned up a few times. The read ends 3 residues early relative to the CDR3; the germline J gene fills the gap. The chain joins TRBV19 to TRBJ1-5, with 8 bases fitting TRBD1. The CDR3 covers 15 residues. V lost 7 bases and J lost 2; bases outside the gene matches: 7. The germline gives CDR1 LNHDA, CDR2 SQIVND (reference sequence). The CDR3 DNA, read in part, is TGTGCCAGTACCCCGGACAGGGACGGCAATCAGCCC. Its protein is CASTPDRDGNQP. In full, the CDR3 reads CASTPDRDGNQPQHF. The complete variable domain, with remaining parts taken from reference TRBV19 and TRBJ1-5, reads DGGITQSPKYLFRKEGQNVTLSCEQNLNHDAMYWYRQDPGQGLRLIYYSQIVNDFQKGDIAEGYSVSREKKESFPLTVTSAQKNPTAFYLCASTPDRDGNQPQHFGDGTRLSIL.

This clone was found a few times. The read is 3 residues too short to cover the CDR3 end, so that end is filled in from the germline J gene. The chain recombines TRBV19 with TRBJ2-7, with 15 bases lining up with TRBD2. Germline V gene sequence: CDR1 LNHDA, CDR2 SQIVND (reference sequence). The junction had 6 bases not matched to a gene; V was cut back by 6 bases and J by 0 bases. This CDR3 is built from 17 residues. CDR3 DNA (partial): TGTGCCAGTAGCCTTGGACTAGCGGGAGGGGACTCCTACGAG. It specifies CASSLGLAGGDSYE. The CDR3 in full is CASSLGLAGGDSYEQYF.

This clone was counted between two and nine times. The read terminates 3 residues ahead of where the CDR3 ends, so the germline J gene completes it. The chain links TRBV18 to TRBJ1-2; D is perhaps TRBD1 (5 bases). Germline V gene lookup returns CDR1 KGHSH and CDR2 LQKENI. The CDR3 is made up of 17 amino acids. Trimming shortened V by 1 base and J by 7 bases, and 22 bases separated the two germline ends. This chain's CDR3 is CASSPLDLVQARSGYTF. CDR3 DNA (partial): TGTGCCAGCTCACCACTGGATCTTGTACAGGCTAGGAGTGGC.

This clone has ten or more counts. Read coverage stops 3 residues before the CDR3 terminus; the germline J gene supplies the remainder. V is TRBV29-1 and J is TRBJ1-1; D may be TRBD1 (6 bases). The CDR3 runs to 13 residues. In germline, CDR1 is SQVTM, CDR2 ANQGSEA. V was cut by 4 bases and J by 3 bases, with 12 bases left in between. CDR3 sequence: CSVGQGWDTEAFF. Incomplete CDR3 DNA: TGCAGCGTTGGTCAGGGGTGGGACACTGAA.

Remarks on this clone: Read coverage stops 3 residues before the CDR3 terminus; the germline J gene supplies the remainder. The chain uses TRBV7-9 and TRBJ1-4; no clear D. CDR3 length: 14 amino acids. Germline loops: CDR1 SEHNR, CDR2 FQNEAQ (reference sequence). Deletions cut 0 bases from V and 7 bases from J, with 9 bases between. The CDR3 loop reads CASSLAPAGEKLFF. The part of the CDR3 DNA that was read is TGTGCCAGCAGCTTAGCTCCTGCGGGTGAAAAA.

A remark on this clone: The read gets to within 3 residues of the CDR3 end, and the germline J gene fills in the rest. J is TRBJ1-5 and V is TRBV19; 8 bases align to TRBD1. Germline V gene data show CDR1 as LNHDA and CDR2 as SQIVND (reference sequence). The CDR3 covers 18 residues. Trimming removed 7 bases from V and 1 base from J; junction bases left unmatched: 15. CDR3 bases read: TGTGCCAGTATTCGGACCGGACAGGGATCTGGGAGCAATCAGCCC. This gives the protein CASIRTGQGSGSNQP. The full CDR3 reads CASIRTGQGSGSNQPQHF. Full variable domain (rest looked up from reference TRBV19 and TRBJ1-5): DGGITQSPKYLFRKEGQNVTLSCEQNLNHDAMYWYRQDPGQGLRLIYYSQIVNDFQKGDIAEGYSVSREKKESFPLTVTSAQKNPTAFYLCASIRTGQGSGSNQPQHFGDGTRLSIL.

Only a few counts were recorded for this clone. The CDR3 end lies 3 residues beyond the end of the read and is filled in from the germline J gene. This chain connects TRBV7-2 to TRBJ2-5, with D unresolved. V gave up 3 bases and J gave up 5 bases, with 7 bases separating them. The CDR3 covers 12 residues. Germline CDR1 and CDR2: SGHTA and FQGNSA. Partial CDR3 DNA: TGTGCCAGCAGCTTTTCACGGGAGACC. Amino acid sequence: CASSFSRET. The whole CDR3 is CASSFSRETQYF.

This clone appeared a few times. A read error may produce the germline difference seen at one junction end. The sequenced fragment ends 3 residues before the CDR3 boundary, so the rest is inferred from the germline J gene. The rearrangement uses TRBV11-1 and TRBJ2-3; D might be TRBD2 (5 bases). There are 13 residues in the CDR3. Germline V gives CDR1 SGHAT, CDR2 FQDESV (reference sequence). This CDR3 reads CASSLGLTDTQYF. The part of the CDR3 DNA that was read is TGTGCCAGCAGTTTAGGACTGACAGATACG.

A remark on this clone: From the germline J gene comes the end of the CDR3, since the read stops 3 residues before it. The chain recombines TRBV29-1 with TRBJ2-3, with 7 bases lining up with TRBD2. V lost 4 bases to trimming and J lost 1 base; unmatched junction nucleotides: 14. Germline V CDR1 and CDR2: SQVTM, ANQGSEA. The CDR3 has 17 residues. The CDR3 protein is CSVGGGRGVRGTDTQYF. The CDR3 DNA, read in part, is TGCAGCGTTGGTGGTGGGAGGGGAGTGAGGGGCACAGATACG.

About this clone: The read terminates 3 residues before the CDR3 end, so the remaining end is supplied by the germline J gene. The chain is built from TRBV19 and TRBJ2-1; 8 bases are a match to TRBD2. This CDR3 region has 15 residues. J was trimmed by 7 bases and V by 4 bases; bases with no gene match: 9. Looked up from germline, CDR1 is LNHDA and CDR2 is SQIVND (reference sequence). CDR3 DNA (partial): TGTGCCAGTAGTAGGTTTAGCGGGAAAACAAATGAG. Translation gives CASSRFSGKTNE. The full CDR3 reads CASSRFSGKTNEQFF. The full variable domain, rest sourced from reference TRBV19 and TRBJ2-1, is DGGITQSPKYLFRKEGQNVTLSCEQNLNHDAMYWYRQDPGQGLRLIYYSQIVNDFQKGDIAEGYSVSREKKESFPLTVTSAQKNPTAFYLCASSRFSGKTNEQFFGPGTRLTVL.

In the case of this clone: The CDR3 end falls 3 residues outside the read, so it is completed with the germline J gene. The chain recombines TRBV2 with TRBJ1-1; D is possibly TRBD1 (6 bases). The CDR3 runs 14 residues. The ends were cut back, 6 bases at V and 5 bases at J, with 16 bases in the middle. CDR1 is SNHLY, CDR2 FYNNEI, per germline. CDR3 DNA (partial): TGTGCCAGCAGAAATGGCGGGGGGCTGACTGAA. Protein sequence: CASRNGGGLTE. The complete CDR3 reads CASRNGGGLTEAFF.

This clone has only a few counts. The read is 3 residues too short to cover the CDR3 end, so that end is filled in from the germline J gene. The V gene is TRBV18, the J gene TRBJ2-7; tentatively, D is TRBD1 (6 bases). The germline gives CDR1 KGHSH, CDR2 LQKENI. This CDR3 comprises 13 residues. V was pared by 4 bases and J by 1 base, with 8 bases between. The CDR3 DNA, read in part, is TGTGCCAGCTCACTTGGACAGTCCTACGAG. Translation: CASSLGQSYE. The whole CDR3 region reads CASSLGQSYEQYF.

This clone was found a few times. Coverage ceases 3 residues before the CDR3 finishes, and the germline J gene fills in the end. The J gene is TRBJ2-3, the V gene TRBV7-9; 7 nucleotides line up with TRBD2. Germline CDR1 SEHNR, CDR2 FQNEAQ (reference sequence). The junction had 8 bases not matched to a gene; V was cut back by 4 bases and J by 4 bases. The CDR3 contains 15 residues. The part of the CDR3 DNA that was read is TGTGCCAGCAGCTGGGACGGGGGGACGGCAGATACG. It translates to CASSWDGGTADT. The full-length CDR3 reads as CASSWDGGTADTQYF. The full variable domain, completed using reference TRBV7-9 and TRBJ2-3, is DTGVSQNPRHKITKRGQNVTFRCDPISEHNRLYWYRQTLGQGPEFLTYFQNEAQLEKSRLLSDRFSAERPKGSFSTLEIQRTEQGDSAMYLCASSWDGGTADTQYFGPGTRLTVL.

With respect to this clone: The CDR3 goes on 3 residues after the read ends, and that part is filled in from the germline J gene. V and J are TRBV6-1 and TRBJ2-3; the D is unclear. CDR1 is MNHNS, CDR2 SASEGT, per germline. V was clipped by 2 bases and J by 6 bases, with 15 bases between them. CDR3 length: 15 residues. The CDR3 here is CASSESGPVLDTQYF. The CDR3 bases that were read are TGTGCCAGCAGTGAATCGGGTCCGGTACTCGATACG.

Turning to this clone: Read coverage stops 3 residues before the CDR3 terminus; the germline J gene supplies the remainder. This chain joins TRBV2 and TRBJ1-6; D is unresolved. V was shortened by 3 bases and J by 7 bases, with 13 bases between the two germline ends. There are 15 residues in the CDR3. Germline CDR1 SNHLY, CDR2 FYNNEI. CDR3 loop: CASSENLDGNSPLHF. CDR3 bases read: TGTGCCAGCAGTGAGAATCTCGATGGCAATTCACCC.

CDR3 residues: CASSYSGRRSGELFF. CDR3 bases read: TGTGCCAGCAGTTACTCGGGGCGGAGGTCGGGGGAG. This rearrangement joins TRBV6-2 or TRBV6-3 to TRBJ2-2; either TRBD1 or TRBD2 may supply D (5 bases each). The read gets to within 3 residues of the CDR3 end, and the germline J gene fills in the rest. Between the trimmed V and J ends, which lost 0 bases and 8 bases, there was a span of 13 bases. The CDR3 runs to 15 residues. Per the germline V gene, CDR1 is MNHEY and CDR2 is SVGEGT.

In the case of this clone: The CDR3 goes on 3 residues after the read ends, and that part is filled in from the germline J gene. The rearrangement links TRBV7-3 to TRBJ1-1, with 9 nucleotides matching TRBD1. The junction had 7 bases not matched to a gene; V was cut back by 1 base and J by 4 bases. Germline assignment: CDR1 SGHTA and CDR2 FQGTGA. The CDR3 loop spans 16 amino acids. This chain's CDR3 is CASSLNPTGGSTEAFF. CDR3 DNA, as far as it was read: TGTGCCAGCAGCTTAAACCCGACAGGGGGGAGCACTGAA.

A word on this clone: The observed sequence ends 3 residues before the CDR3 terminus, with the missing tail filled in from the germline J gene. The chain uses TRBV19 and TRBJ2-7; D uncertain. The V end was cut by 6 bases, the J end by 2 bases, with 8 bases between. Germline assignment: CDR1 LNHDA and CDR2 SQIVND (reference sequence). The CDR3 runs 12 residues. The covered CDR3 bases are TGTGCCAGTAGGCACGGTACCTACGAG. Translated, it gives CASRHGTYE. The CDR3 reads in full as CASRHGTYEQYF.

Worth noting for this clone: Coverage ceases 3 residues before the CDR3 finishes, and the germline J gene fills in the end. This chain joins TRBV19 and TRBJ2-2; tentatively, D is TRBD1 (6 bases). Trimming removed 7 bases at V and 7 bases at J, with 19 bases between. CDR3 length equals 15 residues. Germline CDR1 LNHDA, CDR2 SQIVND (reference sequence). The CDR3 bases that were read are TGTGCCAGTACTTTGGCAGGGGTGTTGGTCGGGGAG. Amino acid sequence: CASTLAGVLVGE. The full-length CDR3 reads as CASTLAGVLVGELFF.

The CDR3 is CASSLKAGRPTDTQYF. CDR3 DNA (partial): TGTGCCAGCAGCTTAAAGGCAGGCCGCCCCACAGATACG. The genes are TRBV7-3 and TRBJ2-3; D unresolved. The observed sequence ends 3 residues before the CDR3 terminus, with the missing tail filled in from the germline J gene. The CDR3 has 16 residues. Looked up from germline, CDR1 is SGHTA and CDR2 is FQGTGA. Trimming took off 1 base at V and 2 bases at J, with 13 bases between the two ends.

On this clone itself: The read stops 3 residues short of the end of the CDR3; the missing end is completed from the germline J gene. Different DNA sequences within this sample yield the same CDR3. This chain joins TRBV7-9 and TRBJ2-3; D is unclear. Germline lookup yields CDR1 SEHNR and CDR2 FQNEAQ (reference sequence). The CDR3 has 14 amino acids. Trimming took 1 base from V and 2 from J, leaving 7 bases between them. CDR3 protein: CASSLGPLTDTQYF. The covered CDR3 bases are TGTGCCAGCAGCTTAGGGCCCCTCACAGATACG.

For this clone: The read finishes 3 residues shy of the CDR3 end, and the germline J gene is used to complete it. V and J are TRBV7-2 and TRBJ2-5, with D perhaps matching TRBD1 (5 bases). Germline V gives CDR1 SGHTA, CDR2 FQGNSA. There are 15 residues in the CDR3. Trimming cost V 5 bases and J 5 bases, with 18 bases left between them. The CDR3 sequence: CASSTLTAITETQYF. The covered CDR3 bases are TGTGCCAGCAGCACCCTGACAGCGATCACGGAGACC.